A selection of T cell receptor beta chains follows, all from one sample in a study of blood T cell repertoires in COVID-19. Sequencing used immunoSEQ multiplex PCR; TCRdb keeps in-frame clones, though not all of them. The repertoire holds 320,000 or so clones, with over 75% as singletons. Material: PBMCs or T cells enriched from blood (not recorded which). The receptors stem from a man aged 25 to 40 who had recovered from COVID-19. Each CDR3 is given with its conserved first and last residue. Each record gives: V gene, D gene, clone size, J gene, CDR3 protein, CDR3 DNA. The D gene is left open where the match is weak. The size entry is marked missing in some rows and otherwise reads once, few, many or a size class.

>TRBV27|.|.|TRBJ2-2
CASSHGIYNTGELFF
TGTGCCAGCAGTCACGGGATCTACAACACCGGGGAGCTGTTTTTT
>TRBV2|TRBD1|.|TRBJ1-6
CASSRDRELSTLHF
TGTGCCAGCAGTCGGGACAGGGAACTTTCAACCCTCCACTTT
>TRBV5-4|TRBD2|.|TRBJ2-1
CASTPAGGYNEQFF
TGTGCCAGCACCCCCGCGGGGGGCTACAATGAGCAGTTCTTC
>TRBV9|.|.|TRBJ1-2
CASSVAVGTYGYTF
TGTGCCAGCAGCGTAGCGGTCGGGACTTATGGCTACACCTTC
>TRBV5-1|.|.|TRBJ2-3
CASSSQGHSTDTQYF
TGCGCCAGCAGCTCACAGGGACACAGCACAGATACGCAGTATTTT
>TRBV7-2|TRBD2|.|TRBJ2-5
CASSLASRAGGRETQYF
TGTGCCAGCAGCTTAGCCTCGCGGGCGGGGGGGCGTGAGACCCAGTACTTC
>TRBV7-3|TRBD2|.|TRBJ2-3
CASSSAGATDTQYF
TGTGCCAGCAGCTCAGCGGGGGCAACAGATACGCAGTATTTT
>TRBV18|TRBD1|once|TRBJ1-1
CASSPLGWGTGRDTEAFF
TGTGCCAGCTCACCACTGGGGTGGGGGACAGGGAGGGACACTGAAGCTTTCTTT
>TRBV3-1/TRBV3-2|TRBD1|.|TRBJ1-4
CASSHDRGPRDEKLFF
TGTGCCAGCAGCCACGACAGGGGCCCTAGGGATGAAAAACTGTTTTTT
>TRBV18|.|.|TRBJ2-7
CASSPGTNPYEQYF
TGTGCCAGCTCGCCCGGGACAAATCCCTACGAGCAGTACTTC
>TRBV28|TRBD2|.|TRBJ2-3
CASSSLSSGLAPRTDTQYF
TGTGCCAGCAGTTCCCTCTCATCGGGACTAGCTCCTCGCACAGATACGCAGTATTTT
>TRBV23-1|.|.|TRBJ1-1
CASRAGLNTEAFF
TGCGCCAGTCGAGCGGGACTGAACACTGAAGCTTTCTTT
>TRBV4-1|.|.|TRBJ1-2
CASSQSRGDGYTF
TGCGCCAGCAGCCAATCAAGGGGCGATGGCTACACCTTC
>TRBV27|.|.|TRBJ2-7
CASSITWGVYEQYF
TGTGCCAGCAGTATTACCTGGGGGGTCTACGAGCAGTACTTC
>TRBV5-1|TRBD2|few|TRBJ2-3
CASSKTSGGGSDTQYF
TGCGCCAGCAGCAAGACTAGCGGGGGAGGGTCAGATACGCAGTATTTT
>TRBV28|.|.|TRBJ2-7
CAIPPRQGGQYF
TGTGCCATCCCCCCCCGACAGGGAGGGCAGTACTTC
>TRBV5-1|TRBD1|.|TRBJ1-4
CASSLLGQGGEKLFF
TGCGCCAGCAGCTTACTAGGACAGGGAGGGGAAAAACTGTTTTTT
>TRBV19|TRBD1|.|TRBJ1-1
CASSRDRDTEAFF
TGTGCCAGTAGTAGAGACAGGGACACTGAAGCTTTCTTT
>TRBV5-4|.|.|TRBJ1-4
CASSSGNFGEKLFF
TGTGCCAGCAGTTCAGGGAATTTTGGGGAAAAACTGTTTTTT
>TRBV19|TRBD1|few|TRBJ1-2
CASSISGTGNYGYTF
TGTGCCAGTAGTATATCCGGGACAGGCAACTATGGCTACACCTTC
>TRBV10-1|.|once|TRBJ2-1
CASRPGRIKGYNEQFF
TGCGCCAGCAGGCCCGGACGGATAAAGGGGTACAATGAGCAGTTCTTC
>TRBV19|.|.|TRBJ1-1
CASSIPGHKNTEAFF
TGTGCCAGTAGTATCCCAGGACATAAGAACACTGAAGCTTTCTTT
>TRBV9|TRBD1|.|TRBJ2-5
CASSVESQGAAETQYF
TGTGCCAGCAGCGTAGAGTCGCAGGGGGCGGCAGAGACCCAGTACTTC
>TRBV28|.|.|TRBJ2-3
CASSFKGKGDTQYF
TGTGCCAGCAGTTTTAAGGGGAAGGGGGATACGCAGTATTTT
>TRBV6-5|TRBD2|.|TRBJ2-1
CASSYSSGVLNEQFF
TGTGCCAGCAGTTACTCTAGCGGGGTGCTCAATGAGCAGTTCTTC
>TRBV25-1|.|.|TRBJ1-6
CASRASGDSPLHF
TGTGCCAGCAGAGCCTCAGGCGATTCACCCCTCCACTTT
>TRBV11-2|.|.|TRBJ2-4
CASSSHTGLGSLNIQYF
TGTGCCAGCAGCTCCCACACAGGGTTGGGTTCCTTAAACATTCAGTACTTC
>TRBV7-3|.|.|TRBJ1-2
CASSTSGSAGYTF
TGTGCCAGCAGCACCTCAGGGTCCGCTGGCTACACCTTC
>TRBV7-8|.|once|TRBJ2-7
CASSLGGRQGLYEQYF
TGTGCCAGCAGCTTAGGGGGGCGGCAGGGGTTATACGAGCAGTACTTC
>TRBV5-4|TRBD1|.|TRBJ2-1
CASTSGVWTGAGYNEQFF
TGTGCCAGCACCTCTGGGGTTTGGACAGGGGCAGGCTACAATGAGCAGTTCTTC
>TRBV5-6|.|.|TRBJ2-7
CASSLGGLSTYEQYF
TGTGCCAGCAGCTTGGGTGGACTATCCACCTACGAGCAGTACTTC
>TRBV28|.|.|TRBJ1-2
CASSLGGGRFYGYTF
TGTGCCAGCAGTTTAGGCGGGGGGCGCTTCTATGGCTACACCTTC
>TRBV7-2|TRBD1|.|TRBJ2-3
CASSFTGELADTQYF
TGTGCCAGCAGCTTTACAGGGGAATTGGCAGATACGCAGTATTTT
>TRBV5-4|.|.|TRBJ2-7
CASSPGGFSYEQYF
TGTGCCAGCAGCCCTGGTGGCTTCTCCTACGAGCAGTACTTC
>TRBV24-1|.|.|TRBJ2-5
CATSDFLGTTQETQYF
TGTGCCACCAGTGATTTCCTGGGGACAACCCAAGAGACCCAGTACTTC
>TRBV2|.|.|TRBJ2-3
CASSEAGGPPVLSKDTQYF
TGTGCCAGCAGTGAAGCGGGGGGGCCTCCTGTTTTGTCGAAAGATACGCAGTATTTT
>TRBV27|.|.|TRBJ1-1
CATSSYTEAFF
TGTGCCACCTCTTCTTACACTGAAGCTTTCTTT
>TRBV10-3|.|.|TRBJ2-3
CAISESSGSTDTQYF
TGTGCCATCAGTGAGTCGTCGGGGAGCACAGATACGCAGTATTTT
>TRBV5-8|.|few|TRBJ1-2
CASSLVGGAPGYTF
TGTGCCAGCAGCTTGGTTGGGGGGGCGCCTGGCTACACCTTC
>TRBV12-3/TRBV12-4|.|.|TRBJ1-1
CASSLGAGTEAFF
TGTGCCAGCAGTTTAGGGGCGGGCACTGAAGCTTTCTTT
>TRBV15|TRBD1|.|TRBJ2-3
CATIAGTGSTDTQYF
TGTGCCACCATCGCTGGGACAGGGAGTACAGATACGCAGTATTTT
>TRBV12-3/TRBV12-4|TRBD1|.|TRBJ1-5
CASSKGAGQPQHF
TGTGCCAGCAGTAAGGGGGCGGGGCAGCCCCAGCATTTT
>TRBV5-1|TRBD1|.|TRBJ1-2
CASSFSTGINYGYTF
TGCGCCAGCAGCTTTTCGACAGGGATTAACTATGGCTACACCTTC
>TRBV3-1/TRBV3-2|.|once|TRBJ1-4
CASSQGGGDGKLFF
TGTGCCAGCAGCCAAGGGGGAGGTGATGGAAAACTGTTTTTT
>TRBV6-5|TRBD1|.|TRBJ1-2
CASSYTRTGGGYGYTF
TGTGCCAGCAGTTACACCCGGACAGGGGGTGGGTATGGCTACACCTTC
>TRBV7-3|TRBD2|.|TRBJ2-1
CASSSSSGGPYNEQFF
TGTGCCAGCAGTTCTTCTAGCGGGGGCCCCTACAATGAGCAGTTCTTC
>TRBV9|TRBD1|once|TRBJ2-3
CASGGRPGQGATDTQYF
TGTGCCAGCGGTGGTCGTCCAGGACAGGGGGCTACAGATACGCAGTATTTT
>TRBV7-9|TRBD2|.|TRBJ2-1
CASSPLGGLAGNEQFF
TGTGCCAGCAGCCCGCTAGGAGGACTAGCGGGCAATGAGCAGTTCTTC
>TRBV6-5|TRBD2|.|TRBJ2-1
CASTPGLAAFVQFF
TGTGCCAGCACTCCGGGACTAGCGGCTTTTGTGCAGTTCTTC
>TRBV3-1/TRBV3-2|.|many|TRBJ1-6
CASSQDLVQAFSYNSPLHF
TGTGCCAGCAGCCAAGATCTAGTACAGGCCTTCTCCTATAATTCACCCCTCCACTTT
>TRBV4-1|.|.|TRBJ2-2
CASSAKLLQVNTGELFF
TGCGCCAGCAGCGCTAAACTTCTTCAAGTGAACACCGGGGAGCTGTTTTTT
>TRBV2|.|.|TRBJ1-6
CASTRVPKSPLHF
TGTGCCAGCACCAGGGTTCCGAAGTCACCCCTCCACTTT
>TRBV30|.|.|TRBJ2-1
CAWSVRGLEQFF
TGTGCCTGGAGTGTAAGGGGACTCGAGCAGTTCTTC
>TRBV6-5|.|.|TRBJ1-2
CASSPQGYYGYTF
TGTGCCAGCAGTCCTCAGGGTTACTATGGCTACACCTTC
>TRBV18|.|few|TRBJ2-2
CASSPRSNTGELFF
TGTGCCAGCTCCCCGAGGTCGAACACCGGGGAGCTGTTTTTT